A single sample is the source of the 14 T cell receptor beta chains below, sequenced in a study of blood T cell repertoires in COVID-19. Only in-frame clones appear in the TCRdb table, and some are missing; sequencing was by immunoSEQ multiplex PCR. Of 79,000 or so clones in the sample, 70% to 90% are singletons; the top ten hold approximately 9.9%. The sequenced sample was peripheral blood. The source of these receptors is a man aged 55 to 70 with COVID-19, enrolled during active disease.

The chain joins TRBV27 to TRBJ2-4, with D maybe TRBD2 (7 bases). Per germline, CDR1 MNHEY and CDR2 SMNVEV (reference sequence). Trimming took off 0 bases at V and 0 bases at J, with 9 bases between the two ends. The CDR3 runs to 16 residues. CDR3: CASSLSGGLAKNIQYF. Written as DNA, the CDR3 is TGTGCCAGCAGTTTATCCGGGGGGCTAGCCAAAAACATTCAGTACTTC.

This clone appeared a few times. CDR3 nucleotide sequence: TGTGCCAGCAGCCGACTTACAGGGGGAACTGGAAACACCATATATTTT. It encodes CASSRLTGGTGNTIYF. This chain uses TRBV9 with TRBJ1-3; 8 bases align to TRBD1. CDR1 is SGDLS and CDR2 is YYNGEE in the germline V gene. This CDR3 is 16 amino acids long. J lost 2 bases, V lost 4 bases, and 8 bases had no gene match.

Only one count was recorded for this clone. The CDR3 loop is CAWSVGGDRATDTQYF. As DNA, the CDR3 is TGTGCCTGGAGTGTAGGAGGGGACAGGGCTACAGATACGCAGTATTTT. V and J are TRBV30 and TRBJ2-3; TRBD1 matches 9 bases. This CDR3 contains 16 residues. The J segment lost 3 bases and the V segment lost 0 bases, leaving 7 bases of the junction unmatched. Germline V gene sequence: CDR1 GTSNPN, CDR2 SVGIG (reference sequence).

The V gene is TRBV5-4, the J gene TRBJ2-1; the D is unclear. The CDR3 sequence is 14 residues long. From germline, CDR1 is SGHNT and CDR2 YYREEE (reference sequence). Trimming cost V 3 bases and J 0 bases, with 7 bases left between them. The CDR3 nucleotides are TGTGCCAGCAGCTCCTCTAGCTCCTACAATGAGCAGTTCTTC. Translating gives CASSSSSSYNEQFF.

V and J are TRBV5-1 and TRBJ2-1; maybe TRBD2 (5 bases). The CDR3 spans 17 residues. V was pared by 2 bases and J by 0 bases, with 15 bases between. Germline loops: CDR1 SGHRS, CDR2 YFSETQ. In DNA, the CDR3 is TGCGCCAGCAGCTTAGCCGGAGGACTTAGCTCCTACAATGAGCAGTTCTTC. Protein product: CASSLAGGLSSYNEQFF. The full variable domain, completed using reference TRBV5-1 and TRBJ2-1, is KAGVTQTPRYLIKTRGQQVTLSCSPISGHRSVSWYQQTPGQGLQFLFEYFSETQRNKGNFPGRFSGRQFSNSRSEMNVSTLELGDSALYLCASSLAGGLSSYNEQFFGPGTRLTVL.

The rearrangement joins TRBV9 to TRBJ1-1, with a tentative D call TRBD1 (6 bases). Trimming removed 4 bases from V and 5 bases from J, with 15 bases in between. Germline-derived CDR1 and CDR2 are SGDLS and YYNGEE. The CDR3 sequence is 14 residues long. The CDR3 nucleotides read TGTGCCAGCAGCCCCCTCAACAGGGTAACTGAAGCTTTCTTT. Translation: CASSPLNRVTEAFF.

This clone is a singleton in its sample. This chain links TRBV2 with TRBJ2-5; 12 nucleotides align to TRBD2. CDR3 length equals 14 residues. Germline CDR1 reads SNHLY; CDR2 reads FYNNEI. The V and J ends lost 6 bases and 10 bases, in that order; junction bases with no gene match: 9. Here the CDR3 reads CASRASTSGGRQYF. The CDR3 bases are TGTGCCAGCAGGGCCTCGACTAGCGGGGGTCGCCAGTACTTC.

V gene TRBV9 combines with J gene TRBJ2-3, with 12 bases that match TRBD1. Trimming took 4 bases from V and 0 from J; bases not matched to a gene: 6. The CDR3 is 17 residues long. Germline CDR1 and CDR2: SGDLS and YYNGEE. CDR3 DNA: TGTGCCAGCAGCACGGGACAGGGGGCGCGAAGCACAGATACGCAGTATTTT. It translates to CASSTGQGARSTDTQYF.

This clone was detected a few times. The chain joins TRBV29-1 to TRBJ2-7, with a weak D call TRBD2 (6 bases). V was trimmed by 8 bases and J by 4 bases, leaving 15 bases between them. Looked up from germline, CDR1 is SQVTM and CDR2 is ANQGSEA. This CDR3 has 12 amino acids. CDR3 coding DNA: TGCAGCATTACGGAGGGCGAGTACGAGCAGTACTTC. This encodes CSITEGEYEQYF.

The chain couples TRBV6-5 to TRBJ1-5; a weak D match, TRBD1 (5 bases). CDR1 MNHEY and CDR2 SVGAGI come from the germline V gene. The CDR3 runs 13 residues. V was cut by 6 bases and J by 3 bases, with 9 bases left in between. CDR3 DNA: TGTGCCAGCAGGAGACAGTTCAATCAGCCCCAGCATTTT. Its translation: CASRRQFNQPQHF.

This clone was found a few times. The V and J genes are TRBV5-1 and TRBJ2-3, with 7 bases lining up with TRBD1. V shed 2 bases and J 6 bases; nucleotides not matched to a gene: 6. The CDR3 extends over 14 amino acids. CDR1 is SGHRS, CDR2 YFSETQ, per germline. CDR3 region: CASSFGQVMDTQYF. CDR3 nucleotide sequence: TGCGCCAGCAGCTTCGGACAGGTTATGGATACGCAGTATTTT. Drawing the rest from reference TRBV5-1 and TRBJ2-3, the complete variable domain is KAGVTQTPRYLIKTRGQQVTLSCSPISGHRSVSWYQQTPGQGLQFLFEYFSETQRNKGNFPGRFSGRQFSNSRSEMNVSTLELGDSALYLCASSFGQVMDTQYFGPGTRLTVL.

V and J are TRBV7-3 and TRBJ2-7; TRBD1 might be the D (5 bases). V dropped 2 bases and J dropped 2 bases, with 10 bases sitting between them. The CDR3 length is 14 residues. CDR1 and CDR2 (germline): SGHTA, FQGTGA. The CDR3 DNA reads TGTGCCAGCAGCTTACAGGGAAACCCCTACGAGCAGTACTTC. Translating gives CASSLQGNPYEQYF.

A remark on this clone: The same CDR3 arises from other DNA sequences in this sample as well. The rearrangement links TRBV7-9 to TRBJ2-7; 8 bases align to TRBD1. In germline, CDR1 is SEHNR, CDR2 FQNEAQ (reference sequence). V gave up 5 bases and J gave up 5 bases; unmatched junction bases: 2. This CDR3 has 12 amino acids. The DNA for the CDR3 is TGTGCCAGCAGCCCGACAGGGGACGAGCAGTACTTC. This encodes CASSPTGDEQYF.

V usage is TRBV15 and J usage is TRBJ1-5, with 7 nucleotides matching TRBD1. J lost 0 bases, V lost 0 bases, and 8 bases had no gene match. Per germline, CDR1 LNHNV and CDR2 YYDKDF (reference sequence). The CDR3 consists of 18 residues. The CDR3 reads CATSRDSNTGVSNQPQHF. As DNA, the CDR3 is TGTGCCACCAGCAGAGACAGTAACACAGGGGTTAGCAATCAGCCCCAGCATTTT.